The clone carrying this T cell receptor beta chain turned up a few times. Trimming removed 7 bases from V and 11 bases from J; junction bases left unmatched: 5. CDR1 is SNHLY and CDR2 is FYNNEI in the germline V gene. This CDR3 spans 12 amino acids. These data belong to a study of blood T cell repertoires in COVID-19. Produced via immunoSEQ multiplex PCR; TCRdb's table is partial and in-frame only. The sample yields tens of thousands of clones, roughly 80% seen once. The chain couples TRBV2 to TRBJ2-1; TRBD2 agrees at 10 bases. The sequence came from a man aged 65-85 years with acute or convalescent COVID-19. Source material: peripheral blood. CDR3 region: CASKASGGQQFF. The DNA for the CDR3 is TGTGCCAGCAAAGCTAGCGGGGGTCAGCAGTTCTTC.